This TCR beta chain was retrieved from a study of T-cell memory formation after mild COVID-19. After removal of 4 bases from V and 1 base from J, the junction contained 2 bases not matched to a gene. CDR1 SGHRS and CDR2 YFSETQ come from the germline V gene. The CDR3 is 13 residues long. This clonotype was counted many times. TCRdb re-analysed the 5' RACE reads in MiXCR, keeping a single row per CDR3 protein. The sample carries hundreds of thousands of distinct CDR3 sequences, about 17% recorded once. This receptor was identified in a man in his late teens or twenties who had mild COVID-19 (a few samples of this study predate the infection). Cell type and time point are not known. The chain combines TRBV5-1 with TRBJ2-7; the match to TRBD1 covers 7 bases. Sequenced sample: PBMCs or a T cell subset sorted from them (not recorded which). CDR3 bases: TGCGCCAGCAGCGTGGACAGGTCCTACGAGCAGTACTTC. It is translated as CASSVDRSYEQYF.